This TCR beta chain came from a study of OX40 agonist ivuxolimab in advanced cancers. Overall study: A diagnosis of hepatocellular carcinoma, melanoma, renal cell or head and neck cancer was present in dose-escalation patients.

Here immunoSEQ multiplex PCR was the method, and the copy in TCRdb shows in-frame clones only, minus some. The sample consists of over 80,000 clones, under 90% of them appearing once. The study's findings and limits: Compared with others, partial responders at 0.1-3.0 mg/kg displayed clonal expansion among the lowest.

Trimming cost V 9 bases and J 3 bases, with 29 bases left between them. The CDR3 is 18 amino acids. This clone was seen a single time. Its antigen is unidentified. The sequences come from CD4+ or CD8+ T cells sorted from blood, collected in a trial of the OX40 agonist ivuxolimab. The chain recombines TRBV5-7 with TRBJ2-3; D perhaps matches TRBD2 (5 bases). TRBV5-7 is an open reading frame, and its role is uncertain. This sequence originates from an adult with an advanced solid tumor such as melanoma, head and neck, liver or kidney cancer. This CDR3 reads CATPVRRGREPETDTQYF. CDR3 nucleotide sequence: TGTGCCACCCCCGTGCGGCGTGGAAGGGAGCCCGAGACAGATACGCAGTATTTT.